This passage covers 6 T cell receptor beta chains from one sample sequenced in a study of cytomegalovirus exposure and HLA in healthy donors. 13 Jbeta primers and 60 Vbeta primers were used for the PCR. Here immunoSEQ multiplex PCR was the method, and the copy in TCRdb shows in-frame clones only, minus some. The data hold more than 130,000 clones, with 73% observed a single time. Sample: PBMCs. The source of these receptors is a human donor in good health.

Worth noting for this clone: One junction end disagrees with the germline gene, perhaps due to a read error. This chain connects TRBV27 to TRBJ2-1; the match to TRBD2 covers 9 bases. Germline loops: CDR1 MNHEY, CDR2 SMNVEV (reference sequence). The CDR3 has 15 residues. The CDR3 nucleotides read TGTGCCAGCAGTTTAATTGCGGGAGGGCGAGATGAGCAGCTCTTC. Translation: CASSLIAGGRDEQLF.

V is TRBV4-1 and J is TRBJ2-1, with TRBD1 identical over 7 bases. The germline V gene encodes CDR1 MGHRA and CDR2 YSYEKL. The CDR3 totals 16 residues. The junction had 9 bases not matched to a gene; V was cut back by 3 bases and J by 4 bases. CDR3 nucleotides: TGCGCCAGCAGCCACTCGGCGGACAGGTTTTACAATGAGCAGTTCTTC. Translating it yields CASSHSADRFYNEQFF.

This clone was counted between two and nine times. The chain combines TRBV4-1 with TRBJ1-1, with D possibly being TRBD1 (6 bases). The CDR3 runs 13 residues. Trimming removed 4 bases from V and 8 bases from J, with 14 bases in between. Germline V lookup: CDR1 MGHRA, CDR2 YSYEKL. The CDR3 coding sequence is TGCGCCAGCAGCCGAGGACAGTCAACCGAAGCTTTCTTT. Protein: CASSRGQSTEAFF.

In its sample, this clone was seen a few times. The genes are TRBV5-1 and TRBJ1-2; tentative D call: TRBD1 (6 bases). V was cut by 4 bases and J by 1 base, with 14 bases left in between. The length of the CDR3 is 15 residues. CDR1 is SGHRS, CDR2 YFSETQ, per germline. CDR3 DNA sequence: TGCGCCAGCAGCCCGGACAGATTTCTTAACTATGGCTACACCTTC. This sequence encodes CASSPDRFLNYGYTF.

The chain is built from TRBV29-1 and TRBJ1-1; the match to TRBD1 covers 8 bases. CDR3 size: 12 residues. Trimming cost V 6 bases and J 3 bases; bases outside gene matches: 3. Germline-derived CDR1 and CDR2 are SQVTM and ANQGSEA. The CDR3 DNA sequence: TGCAGCGTCGTACAGGGGGACACTGAAGCTTTCTTT. This sequence encodes CSVVQGDTEAFF.

The chain uses TRBV9 and TRBJ2-2; 10 bases match TRBD1. The CDR3 loop spans 15 amino acids. J was trimmed by 6 bases and V by 4 bases; bases with no gene match: 6. Looked up from germline, CDR1 is SGDLS and CDR2 is YYNGEE. DNA of the CDR3: TGTGCCAGCAGCCGCACCGGGACAGGGGCCGGGGAGCTGTTTTTT. It is translated as CASSRTGTGAGELFF.